The source of this T cell receptor (beta chain) is a study of CD8 T cells in Susac syndrome. Random hexamers primed reverse transcription of about 0.45 to 1 ug RNA. TCRdb re-called the immunoSEQ multiplex PCR reads with MiXCR, one entry per CDR3 protein. Seen here are approximately 120,000 distinct CDR3 sequences, 92% observed once, and the top ten hold about 0.14%. Sequencing of TCR beta was performed on blood CD8+ T cells and on blood CD4+ T cells. The material sequenced was CD4+ T cells from PBMCs. This TCR derives from a human donor in good health.

As DNA, the CDR3 is TGTGCCAGCAGCTGGAGGGGGACAGGGAGGACCGAGCAGTTCTTC. Its translation is CASSWRGTGRTEQFF. The chain employs TRBV5-6 and TRBJ2-1, with 9 positions matching TRBD1. The CDR3 totals 15 residues. Germline lookup yields CDR1 SGHDT and CDR2 YYEEEE. V lost 3 bases, J lost 10 bases, and 11 bases stayed unmatched. The variable domain in full, completed from reference TRBV5-6 and TRBJ2-1, reads DAGVTQSPTHLIKTRGQQVTLRCSPKSGHDTVSWYQQALGQGPQFIFQYYEEEERQRGNFPDRFSGHQFPNYSSELNVNALLLGDSALYLCASSWRGTGRTEQFFGPGTRLTVL.